This T cell receptor beta chain was sequenced for a study of blood T cells in healthy people across ages. A J-beta primer mix and a sample-barcoded 5' primer were used in a second PCR of about 7 to 12 cycles. TCRdb recomputed calls from the 5' RACE reads with MiXCR, one row per CDR3 protein. The sample has 650,000 to 950,000 distinct CDR3 sequences, around 45% seen once. The receptor's source is a man between 60 and 70 years old in good health. Sequencing used blood.

The CDR3 sequence: CASSLARKLFF. CDR3 coding DNA: TGTGCCAGCAGTTTAGCTAGGAAACTGTTTTTT. The V call is TRBV12-3 or TRBV12-4, the J call TRBJ1-4, with D hard to call. The CDR3 has 11 amino acids. The V and J ends lost 0 bases and 11 bases respectively, with 4 bases between them.